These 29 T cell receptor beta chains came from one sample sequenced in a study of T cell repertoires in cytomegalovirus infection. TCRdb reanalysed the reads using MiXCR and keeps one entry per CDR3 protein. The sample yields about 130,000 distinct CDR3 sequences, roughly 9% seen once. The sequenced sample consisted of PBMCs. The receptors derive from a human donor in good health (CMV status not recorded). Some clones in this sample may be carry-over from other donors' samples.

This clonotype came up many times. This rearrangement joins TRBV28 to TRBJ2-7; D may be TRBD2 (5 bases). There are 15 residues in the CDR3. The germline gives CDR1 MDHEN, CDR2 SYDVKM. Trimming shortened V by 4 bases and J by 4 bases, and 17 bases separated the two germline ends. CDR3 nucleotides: TGTGCCAGCAGTTCAGCGGCTAGCACTCGATACGAGCAGTACTTC. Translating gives CASSSAASTRYEQYF.

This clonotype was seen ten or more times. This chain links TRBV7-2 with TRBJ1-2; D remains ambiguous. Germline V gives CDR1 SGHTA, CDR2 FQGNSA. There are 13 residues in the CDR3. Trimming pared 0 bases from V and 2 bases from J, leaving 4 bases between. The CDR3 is CASSLAGNYGYTF. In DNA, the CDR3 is TGTGCCAGCAGCTTAGCTGGGAACTATGGCTACACCTTC.

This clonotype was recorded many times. DNA of the CDR3: TGTGCCAGCAGTTCCGCCGGGAGCGGGGGTAGAAACGAGCAGTACTTC. It translates to CASSSAGSGGRNEQYF. The chain employs TRBV28 and TRBJ2-7, with 8 bases identical to TRBD2. Germline loops: CDR1 MDHEN, CDR2 SYDVKM. The CDR3 has 16 amino acids. V lost 4 bases and J lost 5; bases outside the gene matches: 13.

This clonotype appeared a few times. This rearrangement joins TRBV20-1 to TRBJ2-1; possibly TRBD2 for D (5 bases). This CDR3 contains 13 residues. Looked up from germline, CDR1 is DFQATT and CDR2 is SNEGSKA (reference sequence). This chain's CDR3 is CSPITSSYNEQFF. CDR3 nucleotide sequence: TGCAGCCCCATTACTAGCTCCTACAATGAGCAGTTCTTC.

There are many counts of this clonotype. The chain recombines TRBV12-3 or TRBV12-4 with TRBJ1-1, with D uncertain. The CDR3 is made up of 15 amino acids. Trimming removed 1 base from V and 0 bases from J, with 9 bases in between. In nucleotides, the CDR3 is TGTGCCAGCAGTTTAGGCCCCCAGATGAACACTGAAGCTTTCTTT. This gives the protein CASSLGPQMNTEAFF.

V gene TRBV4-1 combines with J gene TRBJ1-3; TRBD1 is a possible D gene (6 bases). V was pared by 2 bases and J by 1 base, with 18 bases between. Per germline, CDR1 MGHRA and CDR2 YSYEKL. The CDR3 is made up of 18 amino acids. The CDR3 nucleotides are TGCGCCAGCAGCCAAACATCCAGGGGAAAAGAGTCTGGAAACACCATATATTTT. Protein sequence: CASSQTSRGKESGNTIYF.

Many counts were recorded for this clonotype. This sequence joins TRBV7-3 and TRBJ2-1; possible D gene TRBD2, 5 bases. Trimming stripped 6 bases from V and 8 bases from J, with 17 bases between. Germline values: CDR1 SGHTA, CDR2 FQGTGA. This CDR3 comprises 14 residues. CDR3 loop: CASRYRTPEDEQFF. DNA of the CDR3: TGTGCCAGCAGATACCGCACTCCGGAGGATGAGCAGTTCTTC.

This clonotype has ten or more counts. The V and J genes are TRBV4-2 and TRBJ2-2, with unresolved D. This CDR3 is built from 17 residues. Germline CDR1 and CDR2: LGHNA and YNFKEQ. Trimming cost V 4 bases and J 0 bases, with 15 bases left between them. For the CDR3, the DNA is TGTGCCAGCAGCCGCCGAAGTCGGAGTTCGAACACCGGGGAGCTGTTTTTT. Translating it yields CASSRRSRSSNTGELFF.

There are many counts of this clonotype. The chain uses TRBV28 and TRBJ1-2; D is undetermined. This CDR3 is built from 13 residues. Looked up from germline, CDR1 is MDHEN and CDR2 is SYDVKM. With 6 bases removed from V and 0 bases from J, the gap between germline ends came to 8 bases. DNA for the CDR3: TGTGCCAGCAGCCAGACAACTAACTATGGCTACACCTTC. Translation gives CASSQTTNYGYTF.

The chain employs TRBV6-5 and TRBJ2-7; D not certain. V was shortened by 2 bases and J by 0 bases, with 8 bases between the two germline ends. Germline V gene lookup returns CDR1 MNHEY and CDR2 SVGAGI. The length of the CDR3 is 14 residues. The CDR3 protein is CASSYGLSSYEQYF. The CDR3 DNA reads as TGTGCCAGCAGTTACGGATTGAGCTCCTACGAGCAGTACTTC.

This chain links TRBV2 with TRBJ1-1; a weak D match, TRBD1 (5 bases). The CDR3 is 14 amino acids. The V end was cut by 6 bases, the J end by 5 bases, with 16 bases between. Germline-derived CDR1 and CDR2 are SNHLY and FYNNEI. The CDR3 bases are TGTGCCAGCAGCGCCACGGGGGTAGGAACTGAAGCTTTCTTT. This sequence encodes CASSATGVGTEAFF.

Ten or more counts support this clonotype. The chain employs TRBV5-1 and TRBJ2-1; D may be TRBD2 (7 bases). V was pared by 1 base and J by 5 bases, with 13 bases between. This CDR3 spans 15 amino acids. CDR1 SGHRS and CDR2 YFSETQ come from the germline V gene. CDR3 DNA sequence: TGCGCCAGCAGCTTGACAGGGAGGGGGGACAATGAGCAGTTCTTC. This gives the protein CASSLTGRGDNEQFF. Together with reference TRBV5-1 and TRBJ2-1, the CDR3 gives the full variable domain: KAGVTQTPRYLIKTRGQQVTLSCSPISGHRSVSWYQQTPGQGLQFLFEYFSETQRNKGNFPGRFSGRQFSNSRSEMNVSTLELGDSALYLCASSLTGRGDNEQFFGPGTRLTVL.

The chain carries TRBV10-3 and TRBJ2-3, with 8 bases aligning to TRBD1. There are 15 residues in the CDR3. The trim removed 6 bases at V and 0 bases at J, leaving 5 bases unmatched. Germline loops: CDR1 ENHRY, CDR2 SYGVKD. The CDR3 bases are TGTGCCATCAGATACGACAGGGGAAGCACAGATACGCAGTATTTT. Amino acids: CAIRYDRGSTDTQYF.

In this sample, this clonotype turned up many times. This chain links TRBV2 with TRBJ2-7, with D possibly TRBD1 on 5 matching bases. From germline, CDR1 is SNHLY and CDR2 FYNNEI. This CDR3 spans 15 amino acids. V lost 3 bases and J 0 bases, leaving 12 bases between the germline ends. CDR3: CASSDGWTSSYEQYF. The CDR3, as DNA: TGTGCCAGCAGTGATGGCTGGACATCCTCCTACGAGCAGTACTTC.

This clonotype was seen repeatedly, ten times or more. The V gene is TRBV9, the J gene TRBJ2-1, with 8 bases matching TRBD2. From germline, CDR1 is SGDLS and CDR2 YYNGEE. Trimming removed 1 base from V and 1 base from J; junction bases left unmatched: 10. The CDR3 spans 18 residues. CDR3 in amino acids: CASSVLGSGAQSYNEQFF. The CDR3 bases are TGTGCCAGCAGCGTACTCGGTAGCGGGGCCCAATCCTACAATGAGCAGTTCTTC.

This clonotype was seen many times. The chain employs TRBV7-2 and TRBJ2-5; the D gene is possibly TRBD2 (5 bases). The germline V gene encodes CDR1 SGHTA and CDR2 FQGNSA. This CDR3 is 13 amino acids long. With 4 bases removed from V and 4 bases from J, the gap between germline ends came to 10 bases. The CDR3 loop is CASSSGLRETQYF. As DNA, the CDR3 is TGTGCCAGCAGCTCCGGACTCAGAGAGACCCAGTACTTC.

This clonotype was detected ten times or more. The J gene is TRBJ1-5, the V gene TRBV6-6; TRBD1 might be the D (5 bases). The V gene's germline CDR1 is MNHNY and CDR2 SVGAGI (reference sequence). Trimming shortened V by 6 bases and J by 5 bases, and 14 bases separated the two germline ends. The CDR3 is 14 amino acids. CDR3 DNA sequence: TGTGCCAGCAGCGACGTGGGGCGAGATCAGCCCCAGCATTTT. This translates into CASSDVGRDQPQHF.

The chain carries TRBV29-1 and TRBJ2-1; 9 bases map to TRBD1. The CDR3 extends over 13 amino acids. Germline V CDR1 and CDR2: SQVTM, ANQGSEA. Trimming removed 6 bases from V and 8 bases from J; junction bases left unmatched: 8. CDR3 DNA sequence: TGCAGCGTATCTGGACAGGGGCGCCATGAGCAGTTCTTC. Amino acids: CSVSGQGRHEQFF.

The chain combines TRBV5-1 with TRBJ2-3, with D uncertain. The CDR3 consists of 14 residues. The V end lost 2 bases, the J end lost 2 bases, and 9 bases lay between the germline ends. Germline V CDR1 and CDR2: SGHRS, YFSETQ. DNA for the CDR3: TGCGCCAGCAGCTTACAACAGACCACAGATACGCAGTATTTT. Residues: CASSLQQTTDTQYF.

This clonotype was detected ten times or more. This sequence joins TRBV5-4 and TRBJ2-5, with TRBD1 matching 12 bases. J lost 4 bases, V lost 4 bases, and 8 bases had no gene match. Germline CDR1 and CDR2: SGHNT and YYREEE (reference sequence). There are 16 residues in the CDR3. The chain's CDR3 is CASSPRDRGRRETQYF. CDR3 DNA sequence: TGTGCCAGCAGCCCCCGGGACAGGGGGCGGAGAGAGACCCAGTACTTC.

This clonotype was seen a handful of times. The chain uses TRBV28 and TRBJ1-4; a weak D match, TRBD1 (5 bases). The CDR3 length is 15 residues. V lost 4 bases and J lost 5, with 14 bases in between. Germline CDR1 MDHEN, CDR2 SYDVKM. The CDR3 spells CASSSPGRPNEKLFF. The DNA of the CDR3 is TGTGCCAGCAGTTCCCCGGGACGTCCCAATGAAAAACTGTTTTTT.

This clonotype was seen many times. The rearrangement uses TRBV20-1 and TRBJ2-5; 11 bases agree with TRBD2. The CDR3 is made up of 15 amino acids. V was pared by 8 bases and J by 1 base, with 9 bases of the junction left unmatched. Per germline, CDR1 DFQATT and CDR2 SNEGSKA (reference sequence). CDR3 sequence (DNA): TGCAGTATCTCGGGGACTAGCGGAATCCAAGAGACCCAGTACTTC. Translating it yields CSISGTSGIQETQYF.

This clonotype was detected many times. CDR3 nucleotides: TGTGCCATCAGTCATGTCTCTGGGGCCAACGTCCTGACTTTC. As protein: CAISHVSGANVLTF. The V call is TRBV10-3, the J call TRBJ2-6; D unclear. The CDR3 runs 14 residues. The germline V and J ends were trimmed by 5 bases and 0 bases, with 5 bases remaining between them. Germline lookup yields CDR1 ENHRY and CDR2 SYGVKD.

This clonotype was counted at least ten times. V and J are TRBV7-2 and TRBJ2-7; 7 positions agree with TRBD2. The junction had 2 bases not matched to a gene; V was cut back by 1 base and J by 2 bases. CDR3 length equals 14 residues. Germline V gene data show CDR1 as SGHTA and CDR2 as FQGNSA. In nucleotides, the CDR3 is TGTGCCAGCAGCTTAGAAGCGGGGACCTACGAGCAGTACTTC. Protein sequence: CASSLEAGTYEQYF. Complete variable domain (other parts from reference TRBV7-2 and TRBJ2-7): GAGVSQSPSNKVTEKGKDVELRCDPISGHTALYWYRQSLGQGLEFLIYFQGNSAPDKSGLPSDRFSAERTGGSVSTLTIQRTQQEDSAVYLCASSLEAGTYEQYFGPGTRLTVT.

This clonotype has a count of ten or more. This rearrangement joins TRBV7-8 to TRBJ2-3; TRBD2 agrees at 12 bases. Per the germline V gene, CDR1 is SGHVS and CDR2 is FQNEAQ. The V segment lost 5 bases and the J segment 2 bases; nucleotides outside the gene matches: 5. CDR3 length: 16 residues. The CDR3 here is CASSRGLAGHTDTQYF. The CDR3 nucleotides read TGTGCCAGCAGCAGAGGACTAGCGGGGCACACAGATACGCAGTATTTT.

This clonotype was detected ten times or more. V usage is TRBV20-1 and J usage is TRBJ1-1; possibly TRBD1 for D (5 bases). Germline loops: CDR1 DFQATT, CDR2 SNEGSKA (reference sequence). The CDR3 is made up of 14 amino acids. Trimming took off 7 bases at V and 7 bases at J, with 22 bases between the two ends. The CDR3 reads CSVPDWGSDDEAFF. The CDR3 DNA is TGCAGTGTTCCCGATTGGGGCAGCGATGATGAAGCTTTCTTT.

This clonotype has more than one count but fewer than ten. This chain's CDR3 is CASRGLISNEKLFF. The CDR3 DNA is TGTGCCAGCAGGGGCCTAATTTCTAATGAAAAACTGTTTTTT. This chain connects TRBV2 to TRBJ1-4; no definite D call. This CDR3 spans 14 amino acids. Germline assignment: CDR1 SNHLY and CDR2 FYNNEI. V lost 6 bases, J lost 3 bases, and 11 bases lay in between.

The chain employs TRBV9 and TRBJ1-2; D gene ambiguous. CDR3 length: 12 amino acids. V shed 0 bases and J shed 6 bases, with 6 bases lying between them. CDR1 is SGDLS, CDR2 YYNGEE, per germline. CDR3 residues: CASSVGLNGYTF. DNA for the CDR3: TGTGCCAGCAGCGTAGGTCTCAATGGCTACACCTTC.

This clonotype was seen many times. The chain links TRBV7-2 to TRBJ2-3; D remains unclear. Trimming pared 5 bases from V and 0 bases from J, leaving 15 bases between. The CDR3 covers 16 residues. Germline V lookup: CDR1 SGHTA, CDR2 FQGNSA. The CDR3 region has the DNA TGTGCCAGCAGCCCCGCGAGGCAAACTAGCACAGATACGCAGTATTTT. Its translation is CASSPARQTSTDTQYF.